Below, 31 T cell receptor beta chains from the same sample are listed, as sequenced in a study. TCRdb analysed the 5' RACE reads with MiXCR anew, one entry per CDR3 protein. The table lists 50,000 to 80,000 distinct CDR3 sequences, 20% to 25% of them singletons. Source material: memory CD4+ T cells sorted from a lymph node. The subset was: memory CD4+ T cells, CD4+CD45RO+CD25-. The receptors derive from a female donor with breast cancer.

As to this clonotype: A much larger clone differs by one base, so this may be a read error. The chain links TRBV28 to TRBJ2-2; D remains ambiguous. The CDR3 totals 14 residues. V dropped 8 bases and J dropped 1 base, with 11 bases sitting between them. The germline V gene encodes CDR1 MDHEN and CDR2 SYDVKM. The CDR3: CASGPSGNTGELFF. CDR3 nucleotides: TGTGCCAGCGGACCCAGTGGGAACACCGGGGAGCTGTTTTTT.

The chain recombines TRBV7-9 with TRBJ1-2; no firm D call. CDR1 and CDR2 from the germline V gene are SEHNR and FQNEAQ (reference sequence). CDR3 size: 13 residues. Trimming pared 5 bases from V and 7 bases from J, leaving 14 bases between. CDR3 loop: CASSPVREAGYTF. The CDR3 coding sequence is TGTGCCAGCAGCCCAGTGAGAGAGGCTGGCTACACCTTC.

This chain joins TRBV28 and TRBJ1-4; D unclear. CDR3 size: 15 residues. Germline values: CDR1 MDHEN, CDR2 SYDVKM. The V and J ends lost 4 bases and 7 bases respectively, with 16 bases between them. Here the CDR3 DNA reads TGTGCCAGCAGTTCTCCGACTGCCCTCAGTGAAAAACTGTTTTTT. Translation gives CASSSPTALSEKLFF.

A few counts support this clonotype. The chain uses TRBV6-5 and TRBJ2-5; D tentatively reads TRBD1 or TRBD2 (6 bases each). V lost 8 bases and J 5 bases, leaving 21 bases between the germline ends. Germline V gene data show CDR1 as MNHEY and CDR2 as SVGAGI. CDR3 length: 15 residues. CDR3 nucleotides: TGTGCCAGCGCTACACTTTCGGGGGCGGATGAGACCCAGTACTTC. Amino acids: CASATLSGADETQYF.

Here the CDR3 reads CASSPDAVGRASNEQFF. The DNA for the CDR3 is TGTGCCAGCAGTCCCGATGCCGTGGGGAGGGCCAGCAATGAGCAGTTCTTC. The chain joins TRBV28 to TRBJ2-1; 7 bases are shared with TRBD2. There are 17 residues in the CDR3. Germline values: CDR1 MDHEN, CDR2 SYDVKM. V lost 5 bases to trimming and J lost 6 bases; unmatched junction nucleotides: 16.

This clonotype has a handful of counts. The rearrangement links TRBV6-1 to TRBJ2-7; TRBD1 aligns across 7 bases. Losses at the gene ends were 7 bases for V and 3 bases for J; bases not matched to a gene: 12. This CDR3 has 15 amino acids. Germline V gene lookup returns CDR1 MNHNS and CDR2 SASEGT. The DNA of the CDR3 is TGTGCCAGCATCCACTTCCCTCGGGACAGCTACGAGCAGTACTTC. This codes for CASIHFPRDSYEQYF.

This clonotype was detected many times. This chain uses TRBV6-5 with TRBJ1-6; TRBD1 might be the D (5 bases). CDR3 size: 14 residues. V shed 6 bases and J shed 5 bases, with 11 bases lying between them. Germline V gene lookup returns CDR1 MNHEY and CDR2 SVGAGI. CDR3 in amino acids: CASRGTPDNSPLHF. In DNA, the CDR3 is TGTGCCAGCAGGGGGACGCCCGATAATTCACCCCTCCACTTT.

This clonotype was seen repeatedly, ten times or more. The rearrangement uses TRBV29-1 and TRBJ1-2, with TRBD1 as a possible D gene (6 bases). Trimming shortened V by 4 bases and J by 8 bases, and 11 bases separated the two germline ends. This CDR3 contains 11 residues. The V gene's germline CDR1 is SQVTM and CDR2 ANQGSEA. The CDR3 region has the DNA TGCAGCGTTGGTGGACAGTGGGGCTACACCTTC. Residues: CSVGGQWGYTF.

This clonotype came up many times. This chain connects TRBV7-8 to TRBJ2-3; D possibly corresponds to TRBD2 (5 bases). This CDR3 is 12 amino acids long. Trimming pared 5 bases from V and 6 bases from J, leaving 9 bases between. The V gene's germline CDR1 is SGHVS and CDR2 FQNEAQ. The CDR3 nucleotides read TGTGCCAGCAGCCCTTTAGCGGATACGCAGTATTTT. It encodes CASSPLADTQYF.

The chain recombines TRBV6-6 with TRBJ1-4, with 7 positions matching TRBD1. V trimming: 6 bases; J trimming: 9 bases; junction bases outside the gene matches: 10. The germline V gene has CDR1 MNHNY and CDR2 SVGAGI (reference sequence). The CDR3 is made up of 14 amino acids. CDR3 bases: TGTGCCAGCAGGCCAGGGGGAGGGAATCAAAAACTGTTTTTT. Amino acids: CASRPGGGNQKLFF.

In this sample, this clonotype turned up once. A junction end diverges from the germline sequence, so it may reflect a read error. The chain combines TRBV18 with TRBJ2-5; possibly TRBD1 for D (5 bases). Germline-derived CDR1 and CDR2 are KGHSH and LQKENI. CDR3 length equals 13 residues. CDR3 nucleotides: TGTGCCAGCTCACCAGGCAGGGAAGAGACCCGGTACTTC. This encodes CASSPGREETRYF.

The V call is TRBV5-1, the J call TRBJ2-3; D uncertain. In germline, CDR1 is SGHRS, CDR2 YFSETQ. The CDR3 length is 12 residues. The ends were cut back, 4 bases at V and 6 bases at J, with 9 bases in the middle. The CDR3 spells CASSPGRDTQYF. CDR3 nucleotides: TGCGCCAGCAGCCCCGGCCGGGATACGCAGTATTTT.

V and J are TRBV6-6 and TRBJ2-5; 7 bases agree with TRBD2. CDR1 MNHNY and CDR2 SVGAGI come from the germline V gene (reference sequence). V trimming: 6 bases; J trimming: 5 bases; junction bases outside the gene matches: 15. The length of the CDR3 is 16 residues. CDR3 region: CASSLWGGRSAETQYF. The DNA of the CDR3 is TGTGCCAGCAGCCTATGGGGGGGGAGATCGGCGGAGACCCAGTACTTC.

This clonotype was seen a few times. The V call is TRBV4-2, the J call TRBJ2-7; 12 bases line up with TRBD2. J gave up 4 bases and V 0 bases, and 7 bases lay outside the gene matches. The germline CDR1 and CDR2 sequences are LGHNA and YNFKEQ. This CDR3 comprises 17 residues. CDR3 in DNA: TGTGCCAGCAGCCAAGAACTAGCGGGAGGAAATTTATACGAGCAGTACTTC. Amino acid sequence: CASSQELAGGNLYEQYF.

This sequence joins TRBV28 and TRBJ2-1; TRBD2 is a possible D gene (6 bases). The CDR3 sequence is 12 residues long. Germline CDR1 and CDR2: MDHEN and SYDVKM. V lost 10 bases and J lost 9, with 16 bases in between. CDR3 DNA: TGTGCCACGGGACTGGCCTTGCGTGAGCAGTTCTTC. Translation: CATGLALREQFF.

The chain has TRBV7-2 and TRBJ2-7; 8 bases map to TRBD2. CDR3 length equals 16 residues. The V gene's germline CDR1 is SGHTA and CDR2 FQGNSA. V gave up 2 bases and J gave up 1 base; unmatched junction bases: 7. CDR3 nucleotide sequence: TGTGCCAGCAGCTTAAGAGGGTCTAGCGGGTCCTACGAGCAGTACTTC. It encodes CASSLRGSSGSYEQYF.

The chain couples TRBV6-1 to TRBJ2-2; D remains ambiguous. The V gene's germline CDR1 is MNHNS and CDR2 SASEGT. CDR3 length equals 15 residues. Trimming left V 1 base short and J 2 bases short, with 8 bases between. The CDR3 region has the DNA TGTGCCAGCAGTGAAGTGGTGGATAACACCGGGGAGCTGTTTTTT. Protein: CASSEVVDNTGELFF.

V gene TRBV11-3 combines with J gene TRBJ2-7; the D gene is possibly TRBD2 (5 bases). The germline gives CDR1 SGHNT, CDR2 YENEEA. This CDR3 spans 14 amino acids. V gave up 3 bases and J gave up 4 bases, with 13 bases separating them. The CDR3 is CASSFVASSYEQYF. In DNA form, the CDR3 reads TGTGCCAGCAGCTTCGTAGCTAGCAGTTACGAGCAGTACTTC. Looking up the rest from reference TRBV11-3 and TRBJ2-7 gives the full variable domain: EAGVVQSPRYKIIEKKQPVAFWCNPISGHNTLYWYLQNLGQGPELLIRYENEEAVDDSQLPKDRFSAERLKGVDSTLKIQPAELGDSAVYLCASSFVASSYEQYFGPGTRLTVT.

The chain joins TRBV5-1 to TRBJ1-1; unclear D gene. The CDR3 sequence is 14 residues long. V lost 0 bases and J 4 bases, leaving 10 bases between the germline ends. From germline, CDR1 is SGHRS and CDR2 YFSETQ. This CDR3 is CASSLEGYITEAFF. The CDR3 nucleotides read TGCGCCAGCAGCTTGGAAGGGTACATCACTGAAGCTTTCTTT.

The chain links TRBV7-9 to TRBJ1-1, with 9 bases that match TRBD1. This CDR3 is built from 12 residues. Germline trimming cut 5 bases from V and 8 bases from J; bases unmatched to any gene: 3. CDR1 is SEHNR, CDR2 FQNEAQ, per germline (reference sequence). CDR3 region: CASSRQGGEAFF. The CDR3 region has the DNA TGTGCCAGCAGCAGACAGGGGGGAGAAGCTTTCTTT.

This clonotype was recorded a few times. The CDR3 loop reads CASSAQDTGELFF. As DNA, the CDR3 is TGTGCCAGCAGTGCACAGGACACCGGGGAGCTGTTTTTT. The chain carries TRBV2 and TRBJ2-2; D is perhaps TRBD1 (5 bases). CDR1 is SNHLY and CDR2 is FYNNEI in the germline V gene. CDR3 length equals 13 residues. V shed 4 bases and J shed 3 bases, with 6 bases lying between them. The variable domain in full, with the rest retrieved from reference TRBV2 and TRBJ2-2, is EPEVTQTPSHQVTQMGQEVILRCVPISNHLYFYWYRQILGQKVEFLVSFYNNEISEKSEIFDDQFSVERPDGSNFTLKIRSTKLEDSAMYFCASSAQDTGELFFGEGSRLTVL.

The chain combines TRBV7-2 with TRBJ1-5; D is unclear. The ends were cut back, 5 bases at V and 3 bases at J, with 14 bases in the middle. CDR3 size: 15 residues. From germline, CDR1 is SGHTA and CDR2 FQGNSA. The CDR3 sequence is CASSPGRQINQPQHF. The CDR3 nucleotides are TGTGCCAGCAGCCCAGGCCGGCAGATCAATCAGCCCCAGCATTTT.

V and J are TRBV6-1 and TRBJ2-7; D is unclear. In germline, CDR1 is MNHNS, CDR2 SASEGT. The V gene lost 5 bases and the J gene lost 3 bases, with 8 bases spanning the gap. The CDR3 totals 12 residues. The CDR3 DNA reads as TGTGCCAGCAGTCCAAGGTACTACGAGCAGTACTTC. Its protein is CASSPRYYEQYF.

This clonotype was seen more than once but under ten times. In nucleotides, the CDR3 is TGTGCCAGCAGCCTGACAGGGGACCACGAGCAGTACTTC. Its protein is CASSLTGDHEQYF. The V call is TRBV6-1, the J call TRBJ2-7, with 8 bases that match TRBD1. Germline V gene lookup returns CDR1 MNHNS and CDR2 SASEGT. V dropped 6 bases and J dropped 5; count of bases not matched to a gene: 6. The length of the CDR3 is 13 residues.

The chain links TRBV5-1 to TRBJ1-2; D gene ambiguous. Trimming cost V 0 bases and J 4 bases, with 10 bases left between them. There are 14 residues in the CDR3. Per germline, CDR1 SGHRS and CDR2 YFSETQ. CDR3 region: CASSLDATVYGYTF. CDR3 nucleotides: TGCGCCAGCAGCTTGGATGCGACGGTCTATGGCTACACCTTC.

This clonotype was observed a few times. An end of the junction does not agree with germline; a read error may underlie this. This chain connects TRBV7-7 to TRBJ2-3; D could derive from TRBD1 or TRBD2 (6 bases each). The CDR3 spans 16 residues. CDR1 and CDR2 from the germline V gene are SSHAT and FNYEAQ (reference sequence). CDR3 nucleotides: TGTGCTAGCAGCTTAGGGGGGCCGAGGCAATCAGATACGCAGTATTTT. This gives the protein CASSLGGPRQSDTQYF.

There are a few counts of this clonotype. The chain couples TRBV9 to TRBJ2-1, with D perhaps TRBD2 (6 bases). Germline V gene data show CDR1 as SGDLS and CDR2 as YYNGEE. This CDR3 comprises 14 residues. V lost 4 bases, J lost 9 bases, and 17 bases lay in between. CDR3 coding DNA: TGTGCCAGCAGCCCTCGGGACTCTCGTTTTGAGCAGTTCTTC. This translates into CASSPRDSRFEQFF.

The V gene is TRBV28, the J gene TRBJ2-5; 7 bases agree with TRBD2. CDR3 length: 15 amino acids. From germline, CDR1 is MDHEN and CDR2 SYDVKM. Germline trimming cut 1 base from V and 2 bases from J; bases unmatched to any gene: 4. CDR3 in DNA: TGTGCCAGCAGTTTATTGGCGGGAGTACAAGAGACCCAGTACTTC. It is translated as CASSLLAGVQETQYF.

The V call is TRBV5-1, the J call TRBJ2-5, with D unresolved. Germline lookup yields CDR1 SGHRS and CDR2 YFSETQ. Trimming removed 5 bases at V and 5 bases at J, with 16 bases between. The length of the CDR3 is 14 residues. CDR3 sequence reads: CASSSNSPSETQYF. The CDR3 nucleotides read TGCGCCAGCAGTTCCAACAGCCCGTCGGAGACCCAGTACTTC.

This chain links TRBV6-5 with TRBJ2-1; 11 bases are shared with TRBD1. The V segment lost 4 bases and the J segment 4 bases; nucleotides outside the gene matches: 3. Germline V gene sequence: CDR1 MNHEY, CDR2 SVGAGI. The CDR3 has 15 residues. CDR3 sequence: CASSSRDRGYNEQFF. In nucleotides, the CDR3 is TGTGCCAGCAGTTCCCGGGACAGGGGGTACAATGAGCAGTTCTTC.

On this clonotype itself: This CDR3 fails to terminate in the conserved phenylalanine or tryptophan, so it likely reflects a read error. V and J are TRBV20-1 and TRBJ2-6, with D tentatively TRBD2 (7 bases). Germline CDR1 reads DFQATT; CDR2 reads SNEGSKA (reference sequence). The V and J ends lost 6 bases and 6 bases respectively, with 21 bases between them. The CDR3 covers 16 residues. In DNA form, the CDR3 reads TGCAGTGCCTCCCCGATTCAGGGGAGGGAGGCCAACGTCCTGACTTAC. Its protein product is CSASPIQGREANVLTY.